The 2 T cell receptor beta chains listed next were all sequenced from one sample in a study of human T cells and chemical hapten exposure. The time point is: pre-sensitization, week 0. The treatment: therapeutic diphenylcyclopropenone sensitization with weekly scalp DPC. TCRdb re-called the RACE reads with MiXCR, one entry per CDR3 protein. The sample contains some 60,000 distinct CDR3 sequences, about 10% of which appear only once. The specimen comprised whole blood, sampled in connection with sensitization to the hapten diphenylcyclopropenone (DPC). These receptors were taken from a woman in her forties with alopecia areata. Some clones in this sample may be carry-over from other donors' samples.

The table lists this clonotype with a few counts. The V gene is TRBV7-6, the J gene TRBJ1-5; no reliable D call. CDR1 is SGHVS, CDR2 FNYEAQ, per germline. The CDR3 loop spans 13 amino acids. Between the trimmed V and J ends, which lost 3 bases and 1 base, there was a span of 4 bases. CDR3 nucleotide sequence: TGTGCCAGCAGCTTGAGAAGCAATCAGCCCCAGCATTTT. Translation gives CASSLRSNQPQHF.

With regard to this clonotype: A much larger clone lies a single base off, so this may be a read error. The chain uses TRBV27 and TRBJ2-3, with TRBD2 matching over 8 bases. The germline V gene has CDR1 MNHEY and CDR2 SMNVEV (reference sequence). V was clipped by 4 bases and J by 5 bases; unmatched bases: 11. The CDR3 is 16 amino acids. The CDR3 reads CASSSQRAGVGDTQYF. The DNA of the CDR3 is TGTGCCAGCAGTTCCCAAAGAGCGGGAGTGGGAGATACGCAGTATTTT.